This T cell receptor beta chain originates from a study of type 1 regulatory T cells. Study overall: An in vitro protocol generated T-allo10, a Tr1-enriched, alloantigen-specific CD4 T cell product.

This clonotype has a handful of counts. The target antigen is unknown. General observations from the study: Type 1 regulatory T cells had a more restricted TCR repertoire than non-type 1 regulatory T cells.

CDR1 is GTSNPN, CDR2 SVGIG, per germline (reference sequence). This CDR3 region has 11 residues. Trimming left V 8 bases short and J 3 bases short, with 7 bases between. TCRdb re-analysed the reads in MiXCR, keeping a single row per CDR3 protein. Of about 71,000 distinct CDR3 sequences listed, about 20% are singletons. The chain employs TRBV30 and TRBJ2-2; D uncertain. Sample: cultured type 1 regulatory T (Tr1) cells, either the whole culture or a sorted fraction (not recorded which). The sequence was obtained from a human donor in good health. The DNA of the CDR3 is TGTGCCGGGAAGGACACCGGGGAGCTGTTTTTT. Amino acid sequence: CAGKDTGELFF.